The next 20 T cell receptor beta chains were all read from a single sample in a study of CD8+CD57+ T cells in acquired aplastic anemia (dated by TCRdb to about 2018). Instrument used: Illumina HiSeq 2000. Genomic DNA served as template for TCR beta VDJ combination and CDR3 sequence profiling. TCRdb cleaned the public reads at Q25 with fastp, built clones with MiXCR and kept in-frame beta chains. Each entry is one CDR3 protein sequence, shown with its most common DNA and genes. In all, the sample holds 400,000 to 500,000 distinct CDR3 sequences, and roughly 68% of those were seen once. The top ten hold more than 3.5% of the sample. Sequences were obtained from sorted CD4+, CD8+, or CD8+CD57+ T cells (not recorded which) from PBMCs. These receptors were obtained from a human donor in good health, serving as a control.

Notes on this clonotype: An end of the junction does not agree with germline; a read error may underlie this. The V gene is TRBV10-3, the J gene TRBJ2-3; tentatively, D is TRBD1 (5 bases). This CDR3 has 13 residues. The germline CDR1 and CDR2 sequences are ENHRY and SYGVKD. The CDR3 coding sequence is TGTGCCATCAGTGCCGGGCGCACAGGTACGCAGTATTTT. Its translation is CAISAGRTGTQYF.

Regarding this clonotype: One junction end disagrees with the germline gene, perhaps due to a read error. The chain combines TRBV9 with TRBJ2-7, with D perhaps given as TRBD1 or TRBD2 (6 bases each). The CDR3 consists of 14 residues. CDR1 SGDLS and CDR2 YYNGEE come from the germline V gene. CDR3 residues: CASSAGWGAAYNDF. In DNA, the CDR3 is TGTGCCAGCAGCGCAGGGTGGGGGGCGGCGTACAATGACTTC.

A note on this clonotype: A read error is possible here, since a much larger clone lies one base away. J is TRBJ1-1 and V is TRBV6-6; TRBD1 aligns across 8 bases. CDR1 is MNHNY, CDR2 SVGAGI, per germline (reference sequence). This CDR3 has 15 amino acids. V lost 3 bases, J lost 3 bases, and 6 bases stayed unmatched. CDR3 in amino acids: CASSYAGQEDTEAFF. The DNA of the CDR3 is TGTGCCAGCAGTTATGCGGGACAGGAAGACACTGAAGCTTTCTTT.

The rearrangement links TRBV20-1 to TRBJ1-2; 8 nucleotides align to TRBD1. The V gene end was trimmed by 3 bases and the J gene end by 8 bases; junction bases not matched to a gene: 11. Looked up from germline, CDR1 is DFQATT and CDR2 is SNEGSKA (reference sequence). The CDR3 has 14 amino acids. CDR3 protein: CSARLTGAIHGYTF. In DNA form, the CDR3 reads TGCAGTGCTAGGCTGACAGGGGCTATACACGGCTACACCTTC.

The chain recombines TRBV7-2 with TRBJ1-6; D unclear. Germline values: CDR1 SGHTA, CDR2 FQGNSA. The CDR3 contains 16 residues. V gave up 11 bases and J gave up 0 bases, with 17 bases separating them. This chain's CDR3 is CAATGQASSYNSPLHF. CDR3 DNA sequence: TGTGCCGCTACGGGCCAGGCGAGCTCCTATAATTCACCCCTCCACTTT. Full variable domain (remainder filled in from reference TRBV7-2 and TRBJ1-6): GAGVSQSPSNKVTEKGKDVELRCDPISGHTALYWYRQSLGQGLEFLIYFQGNSAPDKSGLPSDRFSAERTGGSVSTLTIQRTQQEDSAVYLCAATGQASSYNSPLHFGNGTRLTVT.

Points on this clonotype: A junction boundary mismatches the germline segment, possibly from a read error. V is TRBV5-1 and J is TRBJ2-7; 8 nucleotides line up with TRBD1. The CDR3 has 15 amino acids. Germline V gene data show CDR1 as SGHRS and CDR2 as YFSETQ. The CDR3 sequence is CASSKDRVNSYEQYF. CDR3 nucleotides: TGTGCCAGCAGCAAGGACAGGGTCAACTCATACGAGCAGTACTTC.

The chain links TRBV5-1 to TRBJ1-1; 7 nucleotides align to TRBD1. This CDR3 region has 15 residues. V gave up 4 bases and J gave up 5 bases; unmatched junction bases: 11. Germline values: CDR1 SGHRS, CDR2 YFSETQ. Written as DNA, the CDR3 is TGCGCCAGCAGCCAACTCCCGGGACAGAAGACTGAAGCTTTCTTT. This encodes CASSQLPGQKTEAFF.

This clonotype occurred many times. This chain connects TRBV6-1 to TRBJ1-1, with TRBD1 matching 9 bases. This CDR3 is 13 amino acids long. Germline lookup yields CDR1 MNHNS and CDR2 SASEGT. Trimming at V came to 6 bases and at J to 3 bases, leaving 2 bases not matched to a gene. CDR3 sequence reads: CASRGTGYTEAFF. In DNA, the CDR3 is TGTGCCAGCAGGGGGACAGGGTACACTGAAGCTTTCTTT.

This sequence joins TRBV19 and TRBJ1-5; D is uncertain. This CDR3 has 13 residues. Trimming shortened V by 7 bases and J by 3 bases, and 10 bases separated the two germline ends. The germline CDR1 and CDR2 sequences are LNHDA and SQIVND (reference sequence). The CDR3 DNA follows: TGTGCCAGTACAGACGGTTTCAATCAGCCCCAGCATTTT. It codes for CASTDGFNQPQHF.

As for this clonotype: The conserved phenylalanine or tryptophan is not found at the CDR3 terminus, so this likely reflects a read error. The limits of the CDR3 on the DNA are not certain, so only TCRdb's listed CDR3 is given. The genes are TRBV20-1 and TRBJ2-1. The CDR3 spans 15 residues, counting both ends. Germline-derived CDR1 and CDR2 are DFQATT and SNEGSKA (reference sequence). The CDR3 sequence: CSETILRRAPTMSSC.

This clonotype showed up just a few times. V gene TRBV9 combines with J gene TRBJ2-3; maybe TRBD2 (5 bases). V was trimmed by 0 bases and J by 5 bases, leaving 10 bases between them. CDR1 and CDR2 (germline): SGDLS, YYNGEE. The CDR3 is made up of 14 amino acids. CDR3 residues: CASSVDGEGDTQYF. CDR3 DNA sequence: TGTGCCAGCAGCGTAGACGGGGAAGGAGATACGCAGTATTTT.

This clonotype has a count of ten or more. The rearrangement uses TRBV9 and TRBJ1-1, with TRBD1 identical over 7 bases. This CDR3 comprises 14 residues. V dropped 6 bases and J dropped 4; count of bases not matched to a gene: 9. Per germline, CDR1 SGDLS and CDR2 YYNGEE. As DNA, the CDR3 is TGTGCCAGCAACAGGGGCCCTAGGCGCACTGAAGCTTTCTTT. Translation gives CASNRGPRRTEAFF.

The chain links TRBV5-6 to TRBJ2-1; 10 bases map to TRBD2. Germline CDR1 and CDR2: SGHDT and YYEEEE. This CDR3 spans 17 amino acids. Germline trimming cut 2 bases from V and 7 bases from J; bases unmatched to any gene: 12. CDR3 loop: CASSLASVAGGGNEQFF. CDR3 in DNA: TGTGCCAGCAGCTTAGCGTCTGTAGCGGGGGGCGGGAATGAGCAGTTCTTC.

The chain combines TRBV5-1 with TRBJ2-1; 8 nucleotides match TRBD2. Germline V gene data show CDR1 as SGHRS and CDR2 as YFSETQ. J lost 6 bases, V lost 4 bases, and 3 bases had no gene match. The CDR3 consists of 13 residues. In nucleotides, the CDR3 is TGCGCCAGCAGCACGACTAGCGTCAATGAGCAGTTCTTC. The encoded protein is CASSTTSVNEQFF.

This chain uses TRBV7-2 with TRBJ1-5; D is unresolved. The V end was cut by 1 base, the J end by 13 bases, with 17 bases between. In germline, CDR1 is SGHTA, CDR2 FQGNSA. The CDR3 consists of 14 residues. This CDR3 reads CASSLVAPNTQQHF. CDR3 nucleotides: TGTGCCAGCAGCTTAGTAGCGCCGAATACGCAGCAGCATTTT.

The rearrangement links TRBV20-1 to TRBJ2-1, with a possible D match to TRBD1 (6 bases). The J call may be in error: the DNA end matches TRBJ1-4 better. CDR3 length: 13 residues. Germline values: CDR1 DFQATT, CDR2 SNEGSKA (reference sequence). CDR3 amino acids: CSATWGAGEKLFF. The CDR3 DNA follows: TGCAGTGCCACGTGGGGGGCCGGAGAAAAACTGTTTTTT.

On this clonotype: At one of its ends the junction is not consistent with the germline gene, which may arise from a read error. The V and J genes are TRBV7-2 and TRBJ2-7; 7 bases fit TRBD1. This CDR3 comprises 16 residues. The germline V gene has CDR1 SGHTA and CDR2 FQGNSA. The CDR3 here is CASSLGGSLRSYEQYF. In nucleotides, the CDR3 is TGTGCTAGCAGCTTAGGGGGCAGCCTAAGGTCCTACGAGCAGTACTTC.

This clonotype was observed a few times. The rearrangement joins TRBV7-2 to TRBJ1-6; D possibly corresponds to TRBD1 (5 bases). V was trimmed by 0 bases and J by 10 bases, leaving 13 bases between them. The length of the CDR3 is 15 residues. Germline V gives CDR1 SGHTA, CDR2 FQGNSA. The CDR3 protein is CASSLAEGLRSPLHF. The CDR3, as DNA: TGTGCCAGCAGCTTAGCGGAGGGGTTGAGGTCACCCCTCCACTTT. Filled out from reference TRBV7-2 and TRBJ1-6, the complete variable domain reads GAGVSQSPSNKVTEKGKDVELRCDPISGHTALYWYRQSLGQGLEFLIYFQGNSAPDKSGLPSDRFSAERTGGSVSTLTIQRTQQEDSAVYLCASSLAEGLRSPLHFGNGTRLTVT.

This chain links TRBV25-1 with TRBJ1-5; D not resolved. The V gene's germline CDR1 is MGHDK and CDR2 SYGVNS. V lost 6 bases, J lost 2 bases, and 5 bases lay in between. The CDR3 has 12 residues. CDR3 loop: CASRVGNQPQHF. The CDR3, as DNA: TGTGCCAGCAGGGTCGGCAATCAGCCCCAGCATTTT.

This clonotype was detected only once. This sequence joins TRBV7-3 and TRBJ1-5, with 9 positions matching TRBD1. The CDR3 runs 15 residues. Germline trimming cut 6 bases from V and 6 bases from J; bases unmatched to any gene: 9. From germline, CDR1 is SGHTA and CDR2 FQGTGA. The CDR3 loop is CASSPRRTGVQPQHF. DNA of the CDR3: TGTGCCAGCAGTCCAAGACGGACAGGGGTTCAGCCCCAGCATTTT. Combining the CDR3 with reference TRBV7-3 and TRBJ1-5 gives the whole variable domain GAGVSQTPSNKVTEKGKYVELRCDPISGHTALYWYRQSLGQGPEFLIYFQGTGAADDSGLPNDRFFAVRPEGSVSTLKIQRTERGDSAVYLCASSPRRTGVQPQHFGDGTRLSIL.